This T cell receptor (beta chain) was sequenced during a study of blood T cell repertoires in COVID-19. The V end was cut by 7 bases, the J end by 1 base, with 16 bases between. Germline values: CDR1 SQVTM, CDR2 ANQGSEA. The CDR3 is 14 amino acids. Measured with immunoSEQ multiplex PCR; TCRdb has only the in-frame clones, and not every one. Seen here are approximately 120,000 clones, about 78% observed once, and the top ten hold around 4.2%. The clonotype originates from a human donor in a cohort sampled during active or convalescent COVID-19. This chain uses TRBV29-1 with TRBJ1-1; the D gene is possibly TRBD1 (5 bases). The sample comprised peripheral blood. This CDR3 is CSAQVGGPNTEAFF. CDR3 DNA sequence: TGCAGCGCACAAGTGGGGGGACCGAACACTGAAGCTTTCTTT.